This is a list of T cell receptor beta chains from one sample in a study of blood T cell repertoires in COVID-19. Sequencing used immunoSEQ multiplex PCR; TCRdb keeps in-frame clones, though not all of them. This sample has some 180,000 clones, with over 75% found just once. The sequenced material came from peripheral blood. These receptors all come from a man aged 45 to 65 with acute or convalescent COVID-19. CDR3s include the opening cysteine and the closing phenylalanine or tryptophan. A D gene is named only where the DNA matches it firmly. Clone size is shown for a subset of rows, as once, few, many or a class of expanded clone.

J gene | V gene | D gene | clone size | CDR3 protein | CDR3 DNA
TRBJ1-2 | TRBV6-6 | TRBD1 | . | CASSYVEGADGYTF | TGTGCCAGCAGTTACGTGGAGGGGGCGGATGGCTACACCTTC
TRBJ1-2 | TRBV19 | . | . | CASSYSTENYGYTF | TGTGCCAGTAGCTACTCGACAGAAAACTATGGCTACACCTTC
TRBJ2-5 | TRBV6-6 | TRBD2 | . | CASTVSGGGETQYF | TGTGCCAGCACCGTTAGCGGGGGAGGGGAGACCCAGTACTTC
TRBJ2-5 | TRBV25-1 | . | . | CASRGDSVQETQYF | TGTGCCAGCAGGGGTGACAGCGTCCAAGAGACCCAGTACTTC
TRBJ1-4 | TRBV11-2 | . | . | CASSLMLGGFVEKLFF | TGTGCCAGCAGCTTGATGTTGGGAGGGTTTGTGGAAAAACTGTTTTTT
TRBJ2-5 | TRBV3-1/TRBV3-2 | TRBD2 | . | CASSQVVAGGGETQYF | TGTGCCAGCAGCCAAGTTGTCGCGGGAGGAGGAGAGACCCAGTACTTC
TRBJ2-1 | TRBV27 | . | . | CASRVQRKYNEQFF | TGTGCCAGCAGGGTTCAGCGGAAATACAATGAGCAGTTCTTC
TRBJ1-1 | TRBV28 | . | . | CASRGETEAFF | TGTGCCAGCAGAGGGGAAACTGAAGCTTTCTTT
TRBJ2-6 | TRBV10-3 | TRBD1 | . | CAISEFLGTGEFGANVLTF | TGTGCCATCAGTGAGTTCTTAGGGACAGGGGAATTTGGGGCCAACGTCCTGACTTTC
TRBJ1-2 | TRBV28 | . | once | CASSRVAVNYGYTF | TGTGCCAGCAGCCGGGTTGCGGTTAACTATGGCTACACCTTC
TRBJ2-1 | TRBV9 | TRBD1 | . | CASSADRGNEQFF | TGTGCCAGCAGCGCCGACAGGGGTAATGAGCAGTTCTTC
TRBJ1-3 | TRBV7-2 | . | . | CASSISGNTIYF | TGTGCCAGCAGCATATCTGGAAACACCATATATTTT
TRBJ1-2 | TRBV7-9 | TRBD1 | . | CASSFVSDRALGYTF | TGTGCCAGCAGCTTTGTCTCGGACAGGGCCCTTGGCTACACCTTC
TRBJ1-2 | TRBV28 | . | . | CASSFREVFGYTF | TGTGCCAGCAGTTTTCGGGAGGTCTTTGGCTACACCTTC
TRBJ1-2 | TRBV3-1/TRBV3-2 | TRBD1 | . | CASSHTGEEGYTF | TGTGCCAGCAGCCACACAGGGGAGGAGGGCTACACCTTC
TRBJ1-1 | TRBV11-2 | . | . | CASSQDPRSDTEAFF | TGTGCCAGCAGCCAGGATCCCCGTTCCGACACTGAAGCTTTCTTT
TRBJ2-2 | TRBV9 | TRBD1 | . | CASSPLGTGENTGELFF | TGTGCCAGCAGCCCGCTGGGGACAGGGGAGAACACCGGGGAGCTGTTTTTT
TRBJ2-3 | TRBV19 | TRBD2 | . | CASSVHTSGRAGVLFDTQYF | TGTGCCAGTAGTGTGCACACTAGCGGGAGGGCCGGAGTGCTATTTGATACGCAGTATTTT
TRBJ2-5 | TRBV20-1 | TRBD2 | . | CSASVLGGTQETQYF | TGCAGTGCTAGTGTGCTGGGGGGGACCCAAGAGACCCAGTACTTC
TRBJ2-2 | TRBV18 | TRBD1 | few | CASSPRQTGVGELFF | TGTGCCAGCTCACCAAGGCAGACAGGGGTCGGGGAGCTGTTTTTT
TRBJ2-1 | TRBV6-2/TRBV6-3 | TRBD2 | few | CASSYPVGGGPYNEQFF | TGTGCCAGCAGTTACCCCGTCGGCGGGGGGCCCTACAATGAGCAGTTCTTC
TRBJ1-1 | TRBV14 | . | . | CASSQATGRARNTEAFF | TGTGCCAGCAGCCAAGCGACAGGCCGCGCTAGAAACACTGAAGCTTTCTTT
TRBJ2-2 | TRBV18 | TRBD1 | . | CASSSITQRQGNTGELFF | TGTGCCAGCTCCTCGATAACTCAGCGACAGGGCAACACCGGGGAGCTGTTTTTT
TRBJ2-7 | TRBV6-5 | TRBD1 | . | CASSYRQGADEQYF | TGTGCCAGCAGTTACAGGCAGGGGGCCGACGAGCAGTACTTC
TRBJ2-1 | TRBV27 | . | . | CASRLQGSSYNEQFF | TGTGCCAGCAGGCTTCAGGGAAGCTCCTACAATGAGCAGTTCTTC
TRBJ1-3 | TRBV28 | . | . | CASSLVRDYSGNTIYF | TGTGCCAGCAGTTTAGTCAGGGACTACTCTGGAAACACCATATATTTT
TRBJ2-3 | TRBV15 | . | . | CATSRPLSSRTNTQYF | TGTGCCACCAGCAGGCCCCTATCTAGTAGAACAAATACGCAGTATTTT
TRBJ1-4 | TRBV28 | TRBD1 | . | CASIPGQGSEKLFF | TGTGCCAGCATCCCGGGACAGGGTAGTGAAAAACTGTTTTTT
TRBJ1-5 | TRBV28 | TRBD1 | . | CASSFPGQHQPQHF | TGTGCCAGCAGTTTCCCGGGACAGCATCAGCCCCAGCATTTT
TRBJ1-1 | TRBV4-3 | . | . | CASSQDRAGGSNTEAFF | TGCGCCAGCAGCCAAGATAGGGCTGGGGGGTCCAACACTGAAGCTTTCTTT
TRBJ1-5 | TRBV28 | . | few | CASSRLSGHQPQHF | TGTGCCAGCAGTCGTTTGTCAGGGCACCAGCCCCAGCATTTT
TRBJ1-6 | TRBV19 | . | . | CASSIQGMDNNSPLHF | TGTGCCAGTAGTATCCAGGGAATGGACAATAATTCACCCCTCCACTTT
TRBJ2-5 | TRBV19 | . | . | CASSIDLPETQYF | TGTGCCAGTAGTATAGATCTCCCAGAGACCCAGTACTTC
TRBJ2-1 | TRBV29-1 | TRBD2 | . | CSVERLAGGLYNEQFF | TGCAGCGTTGAACGCCTAGCGGGAGGCCTCTACAATGAGCAGTTCTTC
TRBJ2-2 | TRBV7-9 | . | . | CASSFARAGELFF | TGTGCCAGCAGCTTCGCCCGGGCCGGGGAGCTGTTTTTT
TRBJ1-5 | TRBV7-2 | TRBD1 | . | CASSSQGAQPQHF | TGTGCCAGCAGCTCACAGGGGGCTCAGCCCCAGCATTTT
TRBJ1-1 | TRBV6-2/TRBV6-3 | TRBD1 | . | CASSEDREHTEAFF | TGTGCCAGCAGTGAGGACAGGGAACACACTGAAGCTTTCTTT
TRBJ1-5 | TRBV20-1 | . | . | CSASGLGGNQPQHF | TGCAGTGCCAGTGGACTCGGGGGCAATCAGCCCCAGCATTTT
TRBJ2-5 | TRBV4-2 | TRBD2 | . | CASSQPTSGVGQETQYF | TGTGCCAGCAGCCAACCTACTAGCGGGGTCGGCCAAGAGACCCAGTACTTC
TRBJ1-3 | TRBV7-9 | TRBD1 | . | CASSPRDRDGNTIYF | TGTGCCAGCAGCCCCCGGGACAGGGATGGAAACACCATATATTTT
TRBJ2-1 | TRBV28 | TRBD1 | . | CASSPGTGGGEQFF | TGTGCCAGCAGTCCCGGGACAGGGGGCGGTGAGCAGTTCTTC
TRBJ1-4 | TRBV19 | . | . | CASRRGEKLFF | TGTGCCAGTAGAAGGGGTGAAAAACTGTTTTTT
TRBJ1-1 | TRBV7-9 | . | . | CASSLVRGGVPEAFF | TGTGCCAGCAGCTTAGTGCGGGGTGGGGTACCTGAAGCTTTCTTT
TRBJ2-3 | TRBV9 | TRBD2 | . | CASSAAGLGGGTDTQYF | TGTGCCAGCAGCGCGGCGGGACTAGGTGGGGGCACAGATACGCAGTATTTT
TRBJ1-6 | TRBV7-9 | . | once | CASSLAQGDNSPLHF | TGTGCCAGCAGCTTAGCGCAAGGGGATAATTCACCCCTCCACTTT
TRBJ1-2 | TRBV5-1 | TRBD1 | . | CASSRVGQGALTRGYTF | TGCGCCAGCAGCCGTGTGGGACAGGGGGCACTAACTCGAGGCTACACCTTC
TRBJ2-5 | TRBV15 | TRBD2 | . | CATSTGGVGTQYF | TGTGCCACCAGCACGGGAGGGGTCGGGACCCAGTACTTC